A single T cell receptor beta chain is shown here with its context. Its specific antigen is unknown. No much larger clone exists at a distance of one base, and base qualities are not known. This entry belongs to a study of control samples from healthy donors and cancer patients (dated by TCRdb to about 2020). There are 14 amino acids in the CDR3, from cysteine to phenylalanine inclusive. Left in the record is the CDR3 DNA by itself, 42 bases read in frame from the first base. A distance of 13 bases separates the germline ends of V and J, which lose 1 base and 7 bases respectively. CDR1 and CDR2 (SEHNR, FQNEAQ) derive from the germline V gene (reference sequence). Library creation used the immunoSEQ multiplex PCR assay. In its TCRdb copy, this immuneACCESS table keeps in-frame sequences only and misses some clones. Where compared with another copy, unresolved V genes explain less than half of these, and the others have no known cause. The table for this sample lists approximately 150,000 clones; 94% of them were counted only once. The top ten constitute approximately 1.5% of the sample.

Sequenced sample: blood. The V gene is TRBV7-9 and the J gene is TRBJ2-5, and the D gene may be TRBD1, 5 bases matching. The sequence came from a woman aged 18-29 years in good health. The DNA sequence is as follows: TGTGCCAGCAGCTTAGGGCAGGGTCCCGGGACCCAGTACTTC. The encoded protein is CASSLGQGPGTQYF. Here the CDR3 is joined to the reference TRBV7-9 and TRBJ2-5 genes, and the full variable domain is: DTGVSQNPRHKITKRGQNVTFRCDPISEHNRLYWYRQTLGQGPEFLTYFQNEAQLEKSRLLSDRFSAERPKGSFSTLEIQRTEQGDSAMYLCASSLGQGPGTQYFGPGTRLLVL.